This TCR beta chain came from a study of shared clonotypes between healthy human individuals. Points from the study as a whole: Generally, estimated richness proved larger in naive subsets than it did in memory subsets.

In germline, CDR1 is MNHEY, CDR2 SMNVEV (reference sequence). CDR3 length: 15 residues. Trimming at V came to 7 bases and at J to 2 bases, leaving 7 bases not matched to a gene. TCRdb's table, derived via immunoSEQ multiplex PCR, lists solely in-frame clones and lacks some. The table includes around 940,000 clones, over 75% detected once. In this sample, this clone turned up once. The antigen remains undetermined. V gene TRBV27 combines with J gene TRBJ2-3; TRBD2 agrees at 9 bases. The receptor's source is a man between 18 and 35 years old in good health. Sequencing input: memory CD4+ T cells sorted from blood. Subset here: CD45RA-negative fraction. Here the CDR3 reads CASKRERGVTDTQYF. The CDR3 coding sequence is TGTGCCAGCAAGCGGGAGCGGGGGGTCACAGATACGCAGTATTTT.